The next 8 T cell receptor beta chains were all read from a single sample in a study of cytomegalovirus exposure and HLA in healthy donors. This PCR relied on a set of 60 Vbeta primers and 13 Jbeta primers. Libraries were prepared by immunoSEQ multiplex PCR; TCRdb keeps only in-frame clonotypes and omits some of them. The sample holds more than 75,000 clones; roughly 86% are singletons and the top ten take 5.6%. The specimen sequenced was PBMCs. The receptors were gathered from a young woman in good health and CMV-seropositive.

V usage is TRBV4-1 and J usage is TRBJ1-1, with 7 bases matching TRBD1. The CDR3 is 16 amino acids. The germline CDR1 and CDR2 sequences are MGHRA and YSYEKL. V dropped 3 bases and J dropped 9; count of bases not matched to a gene: 16. The CDR3 sequence: CASSHIMGARDSQAFF. The CDR3 DNA reads as TGCGCCAGCAGCCATATCATGGGGGCACGGGACAGTCAAGCTTTCTTT.

This CDR3 reads CASSIYNEQFF. CDR3 nucleotides: TGCGCCAGCAGCATATACAATGAGCAGTTCTTC. The rearrangement uses TRBV5-1 and TRBJ2-1; no clear D. This CDR3 has 11 amino acids. Germline CDR1 SGHRS, CDR2 YFSETQ. The V end was cut by 4 bases, the J end by 4 bases, with 3 bases between.

The CDR3 here is CASRRQGTSNEQYF. As DNA, the CDR3 is TGTGCCAGTAGGAGACAGGGGACTAGCAACGAGCAGTACTTC. V and J are TRBV19 and TRBJ2-7; D perhaps matches TRBD2 (9 bases). With 6 bases removed from V and 5 bases from J, the gap between germline ends came to 17 bases. CDR1 is LNHDA and CDR2 is SQIVND in the germline V gene (reference sequence). The CDR3 consists of 14 residues.

The chain combines TRBV6-6 with TRBJ1-3; D unclear. Between the trimmed V and J ends, which lost 4 bases and 4 bases, there was a span of 11 bases. This CDR3 is built from 14 residues. Per germline, CDR1 MNHNY and CDR2 SVGAGI (reference sequence). This CDR3 is CASSSGSRGNTIYF. In DNA form, the CDR3 reads TGTGCCAGCAGTTCCGGGAGCCGAGGAAACACCATATATTTT.

A few counts support this clone. V is TRBV5-4 and J is TRBJ1-1; D unclear. The CDR3 extends over 13 amino acids. V gave up 4 bases and J gave up 1 base, with 8 bases separating them. Per the germline V gene, CDR1 is SGHNT and CDR2 is YYREEE (reference sequence). CDR3 nucleotides: TGTGCCAGCAGCCCCACAAGGAACACTGAAGCTTTCTTT. Translating it yields CASSPTRNTEAFF.

CDR3 nucleotides: TGCGCCAGCAGCTTGTATTTGGATAGCGGGGGGGAGGACAACAATGAGCAGTTCTTC. This codes for CASSLYLDSGGEDNNEQFF. The chain combines TRBV5-1 with TRBJ2-1, with 11 bases lining up with TRBD2. The trim removed 1 base at V and 5 bases at J, leaving 14 bases unmatched. The germline CDR1 and CDR2 sequences are SGHRS and YFSETQ. This CDR3 has 19 amino acids.

The rearrangement joins TRBV1 to TRBJ1-5; the table's D call, TRBD1, has no DNA check behind it. TRBV1 is an annotated pseudogene. The CDR3 loop spans 15 amino acids. DNA of the CDR3: TGCACCAGCAGAAACCGGGACAGGGATCCTCAGCCCCAGCATTTT. Its translation is CTSRNRDRDPQPQHF.

The rearrangement links TRBV10-1 to TRBJ2-7, with 9 positions matching TRBD1. Per the germline V gene, CDR1 is WNHNN and CDR2 is SYGVQD (reference sequence). V dropped 8 bases and J dropped 5; count of bases not matched to a gene: 10. The CDR3 sequence is 14 residues long. The CDR3: CASARDRAVHEQYF. In DNA form, the CDR3 reads TGCGCCAGCGCCCGGGACAGGGCGGTCCACGAGCAGTACTTC.